A single sample gave rise to the 25 T cell receptor beta chains below, sequenced in a study of blood T cell repertoires in COVID-19. Clones were sequenced by immunoSEQ multiplex PCR, and TCRdb holds only the in-frame ones, with some missing. Of some 250,000 clones listed, about four fifths are singletons. The sample was peripheral blood. The receptors derive from a woman of 80 years or more with COVID-19, enrolled during active disease.

J is TRBJ1-1 and V is TRBV2; 8 bases are a match to TRBD1. V trimming: 5 bases; J trimming: 1 base; junction bases outside the gene matches: 3. This CDR3 spans 14 amino acids. CDR1 and CDR2 (germline): SNHLY, FYNNEI. The CDR3 loop is CASSLQGANTEAFF. The CDR3 region has the DNA TGTGCCAGCAGTTTGCAGGGGGCGAACACTGAAGCTTTCTTT. Based on the CDR3 plus reference TRBV2 and TRBJ1-1, the full variable domain is EPEVTQTPSHQVTQMGQEVILRCVPISNHLYFYWYRQILGQKVEFLVSFYNNEISEKSEIFDDQFSVERPDGSNFTLKIRSTKLEDSAMYFCASSLQGANTEAFFGQGTRLTVV.

The chain is built from TRBV7-9 and TRBJ1-1, with D perhaps TRBD1 (5 bases). V was shortened by 1 base and J by 4 bases, with 10 bases between the two germline ends. Germline CDR1 and CDR2: SEHNR and FQNEAQ (reference sequence). This CDR3 spans 14 amino acids. The CDR3 sequence is CASSLVRVSTEAFF. The CDR3 DNA reads TGTGCCAGCAGCTTAGTCAGGGTATCCACTGAAGCTTTCTTT. The entire variable domain, with the rest obtained from reference TRBV7-9 and TRBJ1-1, is as follows: DTGVSQNPRHKITKRGQNVTFRCDPISEHNRLYWYRQTLGQGPEFLTYFQNEAQLEKSRLLSDRFSAERPKGSFSTLEIQRTEQGDSAMYLCASSLVRVSTEAFFGQGTRLTVV.

V is TRBV27 and J is TRBJ1-6, with 9 bases that match TRBD1. The germline CDR1 and CDR2 sequences are MNHEY and SMNVEV (reference sequence). This CDR3 has 14 amino acids. Germline trimming cut 7 bases from V and 9 bases from J; bases unmatched to any gene: 7. The CDR3, as DNA: TGTGCCAGCAAGCCGGGACAGGGAAGTTCACCCCTCCACTTT. Translated, it gives CASKPGQGSSPLHF.

This chain links TRBV18 with TRBJ2-1, with TRBD2 matching over 12 bases. CDR1 and CDR2 (germline): KGHSH, LQKENI. The CDR3 extends over 17 amino acids. Losses at the gene ends were 0 bases for V and 6 bases for J; bases not matched to a gene: 6. The CDR3 loop reads CASSPPSLAGGGNEQFF. CDR3 coding DNA: TGTGCCAGCTCACCACCGTCCCTAGCGGGAGGGGGCAATGAGCAGTTCTTC.

Here the CDR3 DNA reads TGTGCCAGCAGCTCGAAGGGCGGAGGGAAGACAGATACGCAGTATTTT. Its translation: CASSSKGGGKTDTQYF. The rearrangement joins TRBV7-2 to TRBJ2-3; D is perhaps TRBD2 (6 bases). Germline CDR1 and CDR2: SGHTA and FQGNSA. This CDR3 is 16 amino acids long. The germline V and J ends were trimmed by 4 bases and 3 bases, with 17 bases remaining between them.

V usage is TRBV6-5 and J usage is TRBJ1-5; 8 bases map to TRBD1. This CDR3 region has 15 residues. Germline V gene sequence: CDR1 MNHEY, CDR2 SVGAGI. V lost 10 bases and J lost 3; bases outside the gene matches: 11. CDR3 sequence reads: CATKRDRSFNQPQHF. In nucleotides, the CDR3 is TGTGCCACGAAAAGGGACAGGAGCTTCAATCAGCCCCAGCATTTT.

This chain joins TRBV5-1 and TRBJ2-5; 7 bases fit TRBD2. V shed 0 bases, J shed 5 bases, and the junction held 13 bases outside the gene matches. The CDR3 has 17 residues. CDR1 and CDR2 (germline): SGHRS, YFSETQ. The CDR3 DNA follows: TGCGCCAGCAGCTTGGCCAGGAGTCTTCGGCGGGGGGAGACCCAGTACTTC. Residues: CASSLARSLRRGETQYF.

This clone was observed a handful of times. In nucleotides, the CDR3 is TGCAGCGTTGGTGTAGCCTCCTACGAGCAGTACTTC. It translates to CSVGVASYEQYF. J is TRBJ2-7 and V is TRBV29-1; D remains ambiguous. There are 12 residues in the CDR3. Germline V gives CDR1 SQVTM, CDR2 ANQGSEA. V was shortened by 4 bases and J by 0 bases, with 7 bases between the two germline ends.

This clone has just a few counts. The rearrangement links TRBV5-1 to TRBJ1-1, with 7 bases fitting TRBD1. V trimming: 4 bases; J trimming: 2 bases; junction bases outside the gene matches: 5. Germline assignment: CDR1 SGHRS and CDR2 YFSETQ. The length of the CDR3 is 14 residues. In DNA, the CDR3 is TGCGCCAGCAGCCCGGGGACAGCCAACACTGAAGCTTTCTTT. Protein sequence: CASSPGTANTEAFF.

The genes are TRBV6-5 and TRBJ1-3; perhaps TRBD1 as D (5 bases). The CDR3 covers 15 residues. The germline V gene has CDR1 MNHEY and CDR2 SVGAGI. V was clipped by 6 bases and J by 1 base, with 13 bases between them. CDR3 nucleotides: TGTGCCAGCAGCTGGGCAGGGACTTCTGGAAACACCATATATTTT. This sequence encodes CASSWAGTSGNTIYF.

The gene calls are TRBV7-2 and TRBJ1-3; D perhaps matches TRBD1 (6 bases). Trimming left V 5 bases short and J 3 bases short, with 17 bases between. In germline, CDR1 is SGHTA, CDR2 FQGNSA. This CDR3 contains 16 residues. The CDR3 protein is CASSRGGGNNGNTIYF. In DNA form, the CDR3 reads TGTGCCAGCAGCCGGGGAGGGGGTAATAATGGAAACACCATATATTTT.

The chain employs TRBV30 and TRBJ1-2, with TRBD1 matching over 7 bases. This CDR3 contains 13 residues. The V gene's germline CDR1 is GTSNPN and CDR2 SVGIG (reference sequence). Trimming took 3 bases from V and 8 from J; bases not matched to a gene: 9. The CDR3 here is CAWRPGQVGGYTF. The CDR3 DNA is TGTGCCTGGAGACCCGGACAGGTAGGAGGCTACACCTTC.

V gene TRBV15 combines with J gene TRBJ1-5; 10 bases align to TRBD1. V was pared by 3 bases and J by 3 bases, with 8 bases of the junction left unmatched. Per the germline V gene, CDR1 is LNHNV and CDR2 is YYDKDF (reference sequence). This CDR3 has 17 amino acids. In DNA, the CDR3 is TGTGCCACCAGCAGCTATTCCGGGACAGGGGTCAATCAGCCCCAGCATTTT. Protein: CATSSYSGTGVNQPQHF.

The chain is built from TRBV21-1 and TRBJ2-4; TRBD1 was called by the table and not checked on the DNA. TRBV21-1 is a pseudogene. CDR3 length: 19 amino acids. The CDR3 coding sequence is TGTGCCAGCAGCAAAAACCGCTGGACAGGGGGAACTTCGGAAGGCTGTCAGTACTTC. As protein: CASSKNRWTGGTSEGCQYF.

The rearrangement uses TRBV18 and TRBJ1-5, with 8 bases aligning to TRBD1. Unmatched junction bases numbered 10, after V lost 3 bases and J lost 6 bases. Germline V CDR1 and CDR2: KGHSH, LQKENI. This CDR3 has 16 amino acids. The CDR3 loop is CASSPQRDRGRQPQHF. In nucleotides, the CDR3 is TGTGCCAGCTCACCCCAACGCGACAGGGGTCGTCAGCCCCAGCATTTT.

In the case of this clone: A much larger clone differs by one base, so this may be a read error. The rearrangement joins TRBV2 to TRBJ1-1; no firm D call. Germline lookup yields CDR1 SNHLY and CDR2 FYNNEI. The CDR3 length is 11 residues. Trimming left V 6 bases short and J 2 bases short, with 4 bases between. For the CDR3, the DNA is TGTGCCAGCAGCTTAAACACTGAAGCTTTCTTT. It translates to CASSLNTEAFF.

The chain has TRBV30 and TRBJ2-7; perhaps TRBD2 as D (6 bases). The V gene's germline CDR1 is GTSNPN and CDR2 SVGIG (reference sequence). Trimming shortened V by 3 bases and J by 0 bases, and 12 bases separated the two germline ends. This CDR3 region has 14 residues. The DNA of the CDR3 is TGTGCCTGGAGGAGTAGCGGTGCCTCCTACGAGCAGTACTTC. Its protein product is CAWRSSGASYEQYF.

The chain joins TRBV30 to TRBJ1-1; no reliable D call. Germline-derived CDR1 and CDR2 are GTSNPN and SVGIG (reference sequence). Trimming took off 4 bases at V and 7 bases at J, with 7 bases between the two ends. The CDR3 runs 10 residues. The CDR3 DNA reads TGTGCCTGGATTAGGAGTGAAGCTTTCTTT. Translated: CAWIRSEAFF.

The CDR3 DNA sequence: TGTGCCAGCAGCCCCGCAGGGAGGGAGCAGTACTTC. As protein: CASSPAGREQYF. This chain uses TRBV9 with TRBJ2-7, with a possible D match to TRBD2 (6 bases). Trimming stripped 4 bases from V and 7 bases from J, with 12 bases between. The CDR3 extends over 12 amino acids. Per the germline V gene, CDR1 is SGDLS and CDR2 is YYNGEE. The variable domain in full, with the rest retrieved from reference TRBV9 and TRBJ2-7, is DSGVTQTPKHLITATGQRVTLRCSPRSGDLSVYWYQQSLDQGLQFLIQYYNGEERAKGNILERFSAQQFPDLHSELNLSSLELGDSALYFCASSPAGREQYFGPGTRLTVT.

The rearrangement uses TRBV4-2 and TRBJ2-2; D not certain. This CDR3 comprises 15 residues. The ends were cut back, 1 base at V and 2 bases at J, with 8 bases in the middle. Germline V gene sequence: CDR1 LGHNA, CDR2 YNFKEQ. The CDR3 here is CASSQGVLNTGELFF. The CDR3 DNA follows: TGTGCCAGCAGCCAAGGGGTACTAAACACCGGGGAGCTGTTTTTT.

The genes are TRBV9 and TRBJ1-4, with 7 bases matching TRBD1. V lost 2 bases to trimming and J lost 8 bases; unmatched junction nucleotides: 3. The CDR3 sequence is 13 residues long. Germline values: CDR1 SGDLS, CDR2 YYNGEE. The CDR3 is CASSVGTEEKLFF. In DNA, the CDR3 is TGTGCCAGCAGCGTGGGGACAGAAGAAAAACTGTTTTTT. Variable domain in full (rest from reference TRBV9 and TRBJ1-4): DSGVTQTPKHLITATGQRVTLRCSPRSGDLSVYWYQQSLDQGLQFLIQYYNGEERAKGNILERFSAQQFPDLHSELNLSSLELGDSALYFCASSVGTEEKLFFGSGTQLSVL.

The V call is TRBV10-3, the J call TRBJ2-1, with a weak D call TRBD2 (6 bases). Germline V gene data show CDR1 as ENHRY and CDR2 as SYGVKD. This CDR3 comprises 12 residues. The V end was cut by 10 bases, the J end by 7 bases, with 14 bases between. The CDR3 nucleotides read TGTGCCACCTGGGACTCCTTAAATGAGCAGTTCTTC. This encodes CATWDSLNEQFF.

J is TRBJ1-2 and V is TRBV19; D is perhaps TRBD1 (5 bases). This CDR3 region has 12 residues. Germline-derived CDR1 and CDR2 are LNHDA and SQIVND (reference sequence). Trimming removed 5 bases at V and 8 bases at J, with 12 bases between. CDR3 sequence (DNA): TGTGCCAGTAGTGTAGGGGCCTGGGGCTACACCTTC. Its translation: CASSVGAWGYTF.

The chain couples TRBV18 to TRBJ1-2; D gene ambiguous. V lost 3 bases to trimming and J lost 6 bases, with 11 bases between them. CDR3 length: 13 amino acids. Looked up from germline, CDR1 is KGHSH and CDR2 is LQKENI. The CDR3 nucleotides are TGTGCCAGCTCACCCGGGAGGCTAAATGGCTACACCTTC. This sequence encodes CASSPGRLNGYTF.

V gene TRBV30 combines with J gene TRBJ1-5; 11 nucleotides line up with TRBD1. V lost 5 bases and J lost 1; bases outside the gene matches: 4. The length of the CDR3 is 15 residues. Per the germline V gene, CDR1 is GTSNPN and CDR2 is SVGIG (reference sequence). This chain's CDR3 is CAWGQGAGSNQPQHF. CDR3 nucleotide sequence: TGTGCCTGGGGACAGGGGGCTGGCAGCAATCAGCCCCAGCATTTT.